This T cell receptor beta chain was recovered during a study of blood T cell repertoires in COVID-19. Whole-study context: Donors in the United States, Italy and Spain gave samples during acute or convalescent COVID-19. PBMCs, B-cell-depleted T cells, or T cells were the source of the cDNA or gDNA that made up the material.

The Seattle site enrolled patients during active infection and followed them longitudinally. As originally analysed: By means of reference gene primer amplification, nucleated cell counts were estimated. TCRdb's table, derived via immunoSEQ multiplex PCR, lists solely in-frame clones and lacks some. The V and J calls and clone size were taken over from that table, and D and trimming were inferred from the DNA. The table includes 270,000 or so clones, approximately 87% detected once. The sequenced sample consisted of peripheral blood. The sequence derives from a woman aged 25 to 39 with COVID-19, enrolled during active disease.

The CDR3 loop reads CASSAYGGIGNTIYF. CDR3 DNA: TGTGCCAGTAGCGCTTATGGGGGGATAGGAAACACCATATATTTT. This chain joins TRBV19 and TRBJ1-3; D is perhaps TRBD1 (5 bases). CDR1 is LNHDA and CDR2 is SQIVND in the germline V gene (reference sequence). The CDR3 has 15 residues. Trimming took 6 bases from V and 4 from J, leaving 16 bases between them.